This entry describes one T cell receptor (beta chain). Antigen: not known. The CDR3 runs 14 residues. V shed 5 bases and J shed 3 bases, with 11 bases lying between them. Per germline, CDR1 SNHLY and CDR2 FYNNEI. The second PCR ran about 6 to 12 cycles with a sample-barcoded 5' primer and J-beta primers. TCRdb reprocessed the 5' RACE reads with MiXCR, giving one entry per CDR3 protein. The data show about 800,000 distinct CDR3 sequences, 58% seen once. This specimen comes from a study of blood T cells in healthy people across ages. Overall study results and limits: Those diversity estimates obtained from one million T cells were thought to be underestimates.

The sequence derives from a man aged 25 to 40 in good health. The chain recombines TRBV2 with TRBJ1-5; D ambiguous. Source material: blood. CDR3 bases: TGTGCCAGCAGTTCCAGTTCCGCCAATCAGCCCCAGCATTTT. Protein product: CASSSSSANQPQHF.